This T cell receptor beta chain was recorded in a study of blood T cell repertoires in COVID-19. TCRdb's copy holds only in-frame clones and misses some; the assay was immunoSEQ multiplex PCR. The sample consists of some 300,000 clones, 70% to 90% of them appearing once. This TCR was sampled from a man between 65 and 85 years old with acute or convalescent COVID-19. Material: peripheral blood.

The CDR3 region has the DNA TGTGCCAGCAGTGGACTTTGGGAAAAACTGTTTTTT. Translated: CASSGLWEKLFF. This sequence joins TRBV5-5 and TRBJ1-4; no definite D call. Trimming stripped 5 bases from V and 8 bases from J, with 10 bases between. Germline assignment: CDR1 SGHKS and CDR2 YYEKEE (reference sequence). This CDR3 region has 12 residues.